A few counts support the clone carrying this T cell receptor (beta chain). Its antigen is still unknown. All of the isolated RNA was reverse transcribed, so expressed TCRB transcripts were sequenced. Method: immunoSEQ multiplex PCR; TCRdb's copy keeps in-frame clones and lacks some. The table lists some 140,000 clones, about 8.7% of them singletons. This sample was included in a study of beta chain features in type 1 diabetes. The study's findings and limits: Sampled from patients, naive, central memory and Treg TCRB repertoires appeared more similar than those sampled from healthy donors. Resolution of whether HLA type affects TCRB rearrangement was not achieved here.

The sample comprised central memory CD4+ T cells from blood. This clonotype was sampled from a man between 18 and 35 years old in good health.

CDR3 nucleotides: TGTGCCAGCAGCCTTCGGACAGGGGGAACCGGGGAGCTGTTTTTT. This codes for CASSLRTGGTGELFF. This rearrangement joins TRBV7-9 to TRBJ2-2, with 10 bases fitting TRBD1. V lost 5 bases and J lost 5; bases outside the gene matches: 5. The germline V gene encodes CDR1 SEHNR and CDR2 FQNEAQ (reference sequence). This CDR3 region has 15 residues.